Shown below are 17 T cell receptor beta chains from a single sample sequenced in a study of shared clonotypes between healthy human individuals. Here immunoSEQ multiplex PCR was the method, and the copy in TCRdb shows in-frame clones only, minus some. The table includes a few million clones, 90% to 95% detected once. Sequencing was carried out using naive CD4+ T cells from PBMCs. Noted subset: CD45RA+ positively selected. The source of these receptors is a man younger than 30 in good health. Some clones in this sample may be carry-over from other donors' samples.

The J gene is TRBJ2-7, the V gene TRBV5-6, with 9 bases lining up with TRBD2. The CDR3 is 14 amino acids. Germline values: CDR1 SGHDT, CDR2 YYEEEE. V was clipped by 6 bases and J by 7 bases; unmatched bases: 11. This CDR3 reads CASKPKREAWEQYF. For the CDR3, the DNA is TGTGCCAGCAAGCCAAAGCGGGAGGCATGGGAGCAGTACTTC. The variable domain in full, with the rest retrieved from reference TRBV5-6 and TRBJ2-7, is DAGVTQSPTHLIKTRGQQVTLRCSPKSGHDTVSWYQQALGQGPQFIFQYYEEEERQRGNFPDRFSGHQFPNYSSELNVNALLLGDSALYLCASKPKREAWEQYFGPGTRLTVT.

This chain connects TRBV18 to TRBJ2-7; the D gene is possibly TRBD1 (6 bases). Germline CDR1 reads KGHSH; CDR2 reads LQKENI. V lost 1 base, J lost 1 base, and 11 bases lay in between. This CDR3 is 15 amino acids long. DNA of the CDR3: TGTGCCAGCTCACCACTCGGACAGTTTTCCTACGAGCAGTACTTC. Encoded protein: CASSPLGQFSYEQYF.

The J gene is TRBJ2-5, the V gene TRBV7-2, with D possibly matching TRBD1 (5 bases). CDR1 and CDR2 from the germline V gene are SGHTA and FQGNSA. This CDR3 is 14 amino acids long. The V end was cut by 5 bases, the J end by 5 bases, with 15 bases between. For the CDR3, the DNA is TGTGCCAGCAGCCCCCAGGGTCGGTGGGAGACCCAGTACTTC. Translation gives CASSPQGRWETQYF. The full variable domain, in which reference TRBV7-2 and TRBJ2-5 provide the parts outside the CDR3, is GAGVSQSPSNKVTEKGKDVELRCDPISGHTALYWYRQSLGQGLEFLIYFQGNSAPDKSGLPSDRFSAERTGGSVSTLTIQRTQQEDSAVYLCASSPQGRWETQYFGPGTRLLVL.

The chain recombines TRBV7-2 with TRBJ2-7; D is uncertain. The V end was cut by 2 bases, the J end by 3 bases, with 14 bases between. This CDR3 comprises 15 residues. The germline V gene has CDR1 SGHTA and CDR2 FQGNSA. This CDR3 reads CASSLYGRRDYEQYF. The CDR3 nucleotides read TGTGCCAGCAGCTTATATGGACGAAGAGACTACGAGCAGTACTTC. Supplemented by reference TRBV7-2 and TRBJ2-7, the full variable domain reads GAGVSQSPSNKVTEKGKDVELRCDPISGHTALYWYRQSLGQGLEFLIYFQGNSAPDKSGLPSDRFSAERTGGSVSTLTIQRTQQEDSAVYLCASSLYGRRDYEQYFGPGTRLTVT.

The chain is built from TRBV7-3 and TRBJ2-1, with TRBD2 identical over 12 bases. Trimming removed 5 bases from V and 7 bases from J; junction bases left unmatched: 9. Germline lookup yields CDR1 SGHTA and CDR2 FQGTGA. The CDR3 has 16 residues. The CDR3 here is CASSKRSGLAGNEQFF. CDR3 sequence (DNA): TGTGCCAGCAGCAAACGGTCCGGACTAGCGGGAAATGAGCAGTTCTTC.

Only one count was recorded for this clone. The gene calls are TRBV11-2 and TRBJ1-4; 7 bases match TRBD1. The trim removed 4 bases at V and 3 bases at J, leaving 8 bases unmatched. This CDR3 has 16 amino acids. CDR1 and CDR2 (germline): SGHAT, FQNNGV. The CDR3: CASSSLQGRPNEKLFF. In DNA, the CDR3 is TGTGCCAGCAGCTCCCTACAGGGGCGCCCTAATGAAAAACTGTTTTTT. Supplemented by reference TRBV11-2 and TRBJ1-4, the full variable domain reads EAGVAQSPRYKIIEKRQSVAFWCNPISGHATLYWYQQILGQGPKLLIQFQNNGVVDDSQLPKDRFSAERLKGVDSTLKIQPAKLEDSAVYLCASSSLQGRPNEKLFFGSGTQLSVL.

J is TRBJ2-1 and V is TRBV6-1; TRBD2 matches at 7 bases. The CDR3 length is 17 residues. V lost 3 bases, J lost 5 bases, and 13 bases stayed unmatched. The germline V gene encodes CDR1 MNHNS and CDR2 SASEGT. As DNA, the CDR3 is TGTGCCAGCAGTGAGAGAGAGAGAGGACTAGGGGACAATGAGCAGTTCTTC. This encodes CASSERERGLGDNEQFF.

The rearrangement joins TRBV21-1 to TRBJ2-7; TRBD2, as called in the table, went unchecked against the DNA. TRBV21-1 is reported as a pseudogene. This CDR3 is 15 amino acids long. This CDR3 is CASSKGLSRNYEQYF. The CDR3 bases are TGTGCCAGCAGCAAAGGCCTTAGTAGAAACTACGAGCAGTACTTC.

The rearrangement uses TRBV7-8 and TRBJ2-7; 8 bases are shared with TRBD2. Germline V CDR1 and CDR2: SGHVS, FQNEAQ. The CDR3 has 16 amino acids. The V and J ends lost 4 bases and 2 bases, in that order; junction bases with no gene match: 10. The CDR3 nucleotides read TGTGCCAGCAGCTCCCGGGGGGGTAGAGATACCTACGAGCAGTACTTC. It translates to CASSSRGGRDTYEQYF.

V gene TRBV2 combines with J gene TRBJ2-7; either TRBD1 or TRBD2 may fit D (5 bases each). Germline-derived CDR1 and CDR2 are SNHLY and FYNNEI. The germline V and J ends were trimmed by 5 bases and 6 bases, with 20 bases remaining between them. This CDR3 comprises 15 residues. This CDR3 is CASSFDSQRRFEQYF. The CDR3 coding sequence is TGTGCCAGCAGTTTCGACAGCCAAAGGAGGTTCGAGCAGTACTTC.

The chain carries TRBV6-5 and TRBJ2-2, with 9 bases identical to TRBD1. The junction had 3 bases not matched to a gene; V was cut back by 1 base and J by 6 bases. Germline CDR1 MNHEY, CDR2 SVGAGI. The CDR3 covers 15 residues. The CDR3 region has the DNA TGTGCCAGCAGTTACTTAGGACAGGGGTCCGGGGAGCTGTTTTTT. Protein sequence: CASSYLGQGSGELFF.

V and J are TRBV4-1 and TRBJ2-3; D remains ambiguous. The germline V gene has CDR1 MGHRA and CDR2 YSYEKL. V dropped 0 bases and J dropped 5 bases, with 9 bases sitting between them. The CDR3 is made up of 14 amino acids. CDR3 sequence (DNA): TGCGCCAGCAGCCAAGAAGACGCGAGAGATACGCAGTATTTT. Amino acids: CASSQEDARDTQYF.

This clone came up once. The V gene is TRBV21-1, the J gene TRBJ2-2; the table names TRBD2, a call not compared with the DNA. TRBV21-1 is tagged as a pseudogene. There are 18 residues in the CDR3. CDR3 DNA: TGTGCCAGCAGCAATCGTACCTTAGCGGGAATCAACACCGGGGAGCTGTTTTTT. Its translation: CASSNRTLAGINTGELFF.

The chain is built from TRBV7-2 and TRBJ2-7; TRBD2 might be the D (5 bases). Trimming left V 5 bases short and J 0 bases short, with 17 bases between. The CDR3 is 16 amino acids. Germline V gives CDR1 SGHTA, CDR2 FQGNSA. The CDR3 sequence is CASSTPWTWSSYEQYF. The CDR3 DNA follows: TGTGCCAGCAGCACCCCTTGGACTTGGAGCTCCTACGAGCAGTACTTC.

Only one count was recorded for this clone. This rearrangement joins TRBV29-1 to TRBJ2-7; tentatively, D is TRBD2 (6 bases). The CDR3 extends over 14 amino acids. V was cut by 1 base and J by 2 bases, with 12 bases left in between. Germline CDR1 SQVTM, CDR2 ANQGSEA. The CDR3: CSVEADREPYEQYF. The CDR3 nucleotides are TGCAGCGTTGAAGCCGACCGGGAGCCCTACGAGCAGTACTTC.

This sequence joins TRBV5-1 and TRBJ2-7; no definite D call. The ends were cut back, 6 bases at V and 0 bases at J, with 10 bases in the middle. The CDR3 loop spans 13 amino acids. The V gene's germline CDR1 is SGHRS and CDR2 YFSETQ. DNA for the CDR3: TGCGCCAGCAATACGGGCAGCTCCTACGAGCAGTACTTC. This sequence encodes CASNTGSSYEQYF.

This clone was counted only a few times. This sequence joins TRBV18 and TRBJ1-2, with D maybe TRBD1 (5 bases). This CDR3 contains 14 residues. V lost 3 bases and J 4 bases, leaving 12 bases between the germline ends. Germline lookup yields CDR1 KGHSH and CDR2 LQKENI. CDR3 DNA: TGTGCCAGCTCACCCGCAGGGCCCCTCTATGGCTACACCTTC. Translation: CASSPAGPLYGYTF.